The entry that follows covers one TCR beta chain sequence. Its target antigen remains unknown. No quality values exist for individual bases; no much larger clone is one base distant. The germline V gene yields SGHTA for CDR1 and FQGNSA for CDR2. From cysteine to phenylalanine, the CDR3 is 16 amino acids long. Only CDR3 DNA remains: 48 bases, in frame from the first base. Ends trimmed: V by 0 bases, J by 2 bases; bases unmatched to a gene: 7. The library was generated by 5' RACE. TCRdb records Illumina HiSeq 2500 as the sequencer. A second about 7 to 12 cycle PCR used a sample-barcoded 5' primer and a J-beta primer mix. Each TCR beta cDNA molecule received a unique molecular identifier from a template-switch 5' adaptor carrying 12 random nucleotides. At least 3 million CDR3-containing paired-end reads were obtained from each sample. First-strand cDNA synthesis was performed from all RNA using the Mint cDNA synthesis kit, with priming by a TRBC-specific oligonucleotide. Following uracil-DNA glycosylase treatment, a first 18-cycle PCR with universal primers M1SS and BC2_uni_R was performed on all cDNA. The paper's processing steps were these. For normalization, 1 million high-quality reads, each with a distinct molecular identifier, were randomly selected from each sample. Instead of being binned into consensus sequences, reads with shared molecular identifiers were discarded. MiTCR, set to a Q25 quality threshold and the strictest error-elimination algorithm, was used for CDR3 identification, clonotype clustering and error correction. A nonparametric unseen species model with Euler transformation was used to estimate a lower bound on total TCR beta diversity. In TCRdb, the public reads were trimmed at Q25 with fastp and aligned with MiXCR, with productive beta chains retained. Rows merge per CDR3 protein into single entries with the most common DNA and genes. TCRdb, not the authors, supplied the V and J calls. The sample profile shows 500,000 to 550,000 distinct CDR3 sequences; around 24% of them were found once. The top ten constitute 7.5% to 9% of the sample.

The roughly 39 donors, aged about 6 to 95 years, were systemically healthy Caucasian individuals from Russia. Roughly 10 milliliters of peripheral blood were drawn from each donor into EDTA-treated Vacutainer tubes. Ficoll-Paque density-gradient centrifugation was used to isolate PBMCs, with at least 6 million per sample. Trizol reagent was used to extract total RNA from the PBMCs, yielding at least 5.5 micrograms per sample. For every donor, an aliquot of PBMCs went through flow cytometry to measure the percentages of naive CD45RAhigh/CD27high T cells. The sample comes from a study of blood T cells in healthy people across ages (dated by TCRdb to about 2015). Study-level background: In model experiments, template switching captured roughly one uniquely barcoded TCR beta cDNA molecule for every two T cells. The study measured age-related changes in TCR beta repertoire diversity using deep sequencing normalized with unique cDNA molecular identifiers. Four age groups were formed from the donors: young (average roughly 15 years), middle-aged (approximately 39), aged (62) and long-lived (82). Using the same blood draw, the study looked at two additional independent replicas of 1 million unique cDNA reads for two donors, one aged 18 to 30 and the other aged 80 or older.

The study at large found these results: Compared with the aged group, the long-lived group had more naive CD4+ T cells, fewer expanded clones and increased TCR diversity, a pattern suggesting age selection. Because profiling used bulk unsorted PBMCs, naive and antigen-experienced compartments could not be compared conclusively. Donor CMV infection status was unknown, potentially confounding age-related changes in expanded clonotypes. Estimates of total diversity from one million sequenced T cells were regarded as lower bounds and underestimates. The percentage of naive T cells measured by flow cytometry correlated strongly with observed TCR beta diversity. As age increased, observed TCR beta diversity per million T cells dropped in a roughly linear way, and a significant reduction was already evident by age roughly 36.

This same sample was also taken into another study, of T cells of mothers and their children. The second study reports: The donors were nine systemically healthy Caucasian individuals, made up of three mothers and their six children. cDNA synthesis consumed the entire amount of extracted RNA, loaded at around 1.5 ug RNA in each 15 ul reaction. Sample barcodes and 2-4 random nucleotides were added via the M1S primer in the second PCR. More than 9.5 million TCR beta CDR3 reads were obtained from each mother, and approximately 3 million reads were obtained from each child. Thymic selection similarly shapes TCR recombination output in related and unrelated pairs, with minor effect from inherited differences. Related mother-child pairs always showed normalized repertoire overlap that was slightly higher than in unrelated mother-child pairs, though the difference was never significant. No persistent microchimeric T cell clones were found, with a detection sensitivity of roughly 99 clones per million clonotypes. In the study, deep NGS was used to compare the TCR beta repertoires of mothers and children, and features distinguishing related mother-child pairs from unrelated individuals were sought. Mothers averaged roughly 40 +/- 4 years of age and children averaged around 10 +/- 4 years. After adapter ligation was performed with NEBNext reagents, the libraries were sequenced on an Illumina HiSeq 2000 with 100+100 nt paired-end reads. To avoid cross-contamination, the mother libraries and the child libraries were prepared a month apart and sequenced in separate runs. For each donor, between roughly 500,000 and 2,100,000 distinct TCR beta clonotypes were identified. Naive TCR beta clonotypes were estimated from low-frequency clonotypes matched to each donor's FACS-determined naive share, without sorting.

Source material: blood. Recombination joined TRBV7-2 with TRBJ2-7; TRBD2 fits 7 bases in the junction. This clonotype was sampled from a boy under 18 in good health. The DNA is as follows: TGTGCCAGCAGCTTAGCACTAGGGCTAGCGGCCTACGAGCAGTACTTC. This codes for CASSLALGLAAYEQYF.